Listed here are 5 T cell receptor beta chains from one sample, sequenced in a study of cytomegalovirus exposure and HLA in healthy donors. The PCR employed 60 Vbeta primers together with 13 Jbeta primers. Clones were sequenced by immunoSEQ multiplex PCR, and TCRdb holds only the in-frame ones, with some missing. Of about 120,000 clones detected, roughly 82% appear once; the ten largest clones hold more than 1.4%. Sequenced input: PBMCs. The receptors shown here come from a woman between 18 and 30 years old in good health and CMV-seronegative.

Here the CDR3 reads CASSQEGLAGGSSYEQYF. The DNA for the CDR3 is TGTGCCAGCAGCCAAGAGGGGCTAGCGGGGGGCAGCTCCTACGAGCAGTACTTC. The V gene is TRBV4-2, the J gene TRBJ2-7; the match to TRBD2 covers 11 bases. Germline V lookup: CDR1 LGHNA, CDR2 YNFKEQ. The CDR3 is 18 residues long. With V trimmed by 0 bases and J by 0 bases, 7 bases remained unmatched.

This chain uses TRBV29-1 with TRBJ2-5, with TRBD2 identical over 7 bases. The assigned J gene may be wrong: the sequence end matches TRBJ2-7 better. CDR3 length equals 12 residues. Germline V gives CDR1 SQVTM, CDR2 ANQGSEA. The CDR3 coding sequence is TGCAGCGCCTGGACTAGCTCCTACGAGCAGTACTTC. The encoded protein is CSAWTSSYEQYF.

The V and J genes are TRBV9 and TRBJ2-5, with D possibly matching TRBD1 (5 bases). V shed 0 bases and J shed 5 bases, with 11 bases lying between them. Germline CDR1 SGDLS, CDR2 YYNGEE. The CDR3 runs to 14 residues. The CDR3 nucleotides are TGTGCCAGCAGCGTAGGACAGCCAGGCGAGACCCAGTACTTC. Protein: CASSVGQPGETQYF.

The chain couples TRBV5-4 to TRBJ2-1; D is undetermined. Germline V gene data show CDR1 as SGHNT and CDR2 as YYREEE (reference sequence). V gave up 6 bases and J gave up 6 bases, with 16 bases separating them. The CDR3 is made up of 14 amino acids. CDR3 in amino acids: CASTHQSVVNEQFF. CDR3 nucleotide sequence: TGTGCCAGCACCCACCAGAGCGTCGTCAATGAGCAGTTCTTC.

The chain couples TRBV7-9 to TRBJ2-3, with TRBD2 as a possible D gene (5 bases). The V gene lost 8 bases and the J gene lost 2 bases, with 11 bases spanning the gap. Germline lookup yields CDR1 SEHNR and CDR2 FQNEAQ (reference sequence). The CDR3 totals 13 residues. CDR3 protein: CASPGETTDTQYF. The CDR3 DNA is TGTGCCAGCCCTGGGGAGACCACAGATACGCAGTATTTT.